Listed here are 15 T cell receptor beta chains from one sample, sequenced in a study of blood T cell repertoires in COVID-19. The protocol was immunoSEQ multiplex PCR, while the TCRdb copy is restricted to in-frame clones and leaves out a portion. The data hold roughly 170,000 clones, with about nine tenths observed a single time. The source material was peripheral blood. All receptors derive from a man in his 70s with active or convalescent COVID-19.

The chain carries TRBV10-3 and TRBJ1-5; D is perhaps TRBD1 (5 bases). With 8 bases removed from V and 0 bases from J, the gap between germline ends came to 11 bases. The germline V gene has CDR1 ENHRY and CDR2 SYGVKD. The CDR3 has 14 residues. CDR3 loop: CAIGGDHSNQPQHF. In DNA form, the CDR3 reads TGTGCCATCGGAGGGGACCATAGCAATCAGCCCCAGCATTTT.

The chain joins TRBV11-2 to TRBJ1-1, with D possibly TRBD1 on 5 matching bases. The CDR3 consists of 14 residues. V dropped 0 bases and J dropped 0 bases, with 5 bases sitting between them. CDR1 is SGHAT and CDR2 is FQNNGV in the germline V gene. The CDR3 bases are TGTGCCAGCAGCTTAGACAGGGTGAACACTGAAGCTTTCTTT. Translated: CASSLDRVNTEAFF.

The chain recombines TRBV30 with TRBJ1-5; no reliable D call. Germline-derived CDR1 and CDR2 are GTSNPN and SVGIG (reference sequence). The CDR3 length is 15 residues. Trimming shortened V by 0 bases and J by 2 bases, and 11 bases separated the two germline ends. The CDR3 loop reads CAWSVQPGGNQPQHF. The CDR3 DNA is TGTGCCTGGAGTGTACAACCGGGAGGCAATCAGCCCCAGCATTTT.

There are many counts of this clone. The V and J genes are TRBV27 and TRBJ1-2; D uncertain. Trimming shortened V by 0 bases and J by 2 bases, and 7 bases separated the two germline ends. Germline-derived CDR1 and CDR2 are MNHEY and SMNVEV (reference sequence). This CDR3 is built from 14 residues. CDR3 loop: CASSLSPRNYGYTF. CDR3 sequence (DNA): TGTGCCAGCAGTTTATCGCCCAGGAACTATGGCTACACCTTC.

The V and J genes are TRBV24-1 and TRBJ2-1; D is possibly TRBD2 (5 bases). Germline assignment: CDR1 KGHDR and CDR2 SFDVKD. The V gene lost 7 bases and the J gene lost 6 bases, with 12 bases spanning the gap. The CDR3 has 13 residues. The CDR3 coding sequence is TGTGCCACCAGCTTAGGGCGGGTCAATGAGCAGTTCTTC. Translation gives CATSLGRVNEQFF.

This chain joins TRBV7-8 and TRBJ1-5; weak D call: TRBD1 (5 bases). Germline lookup yields CDR1 SGHVS and CDR2 FQNEAQ. V was clipped by 8 bases and J by 9 bases, with 20 bases between them. The CDR3 contains 14 residues. CDR3 in amino acids: CASALIGSDRPQHF. Written as DNA, the CDR3 is TGTGCCAGCGCCTTAATCGGGAGCGACAGGCCCCAGCATTTT.

The chain employs TRBV30 and TRBJ2-7, with 7 bases aligning to TRBD2. This CDR3 comprises 13 residues. V shed 6 bases and J 3 bases; nucleotides not matched to a gene: 8. Germline V lookup: CDR1 GTSNPN, CDR2 SVGIG (reference sequence). CDR3 in amino acids: CACGIPGGYEQYF. CDR3 coding DNA: TGTGCCTGCGGAATCCCGGGAGGCTACGAGCAGTACTTC.

The chain links TRBV6-5 to TRBJ2-7; TRBD2 matches 13 bases. The germline gives CDR1 MNHEY, CDR2 SVGAGI. V was clipped by 11 bases and J by 6 bases; unmatched bases: 10. CDR3 size: 14 residues. The CDR3 sequence: CASRTSGSRGEQYF. The CDR3 nucleotides are TGTGCCTCGAGGACTAGCGGGAGTAGGGGCGAGCAGTACTTC.

The rearrangement links TRBV5-6 to TRBJ1-6; D might be TRBD1 (6 bases). Trimming removed 2 bases from V and 9 bases from J, with 12 bases in between. CDR1 SGHDT and CDR2 YYEEEE come from the germline V gene. The CDR3 loop spans 14 amino acids. CDR3 amino acids: CASSLRQESSPLHF. The CDR3 DNA reads TGTGCCAGCAGCTTACGACAGGAAAGTTCACCCCTCCACTTT.

J is TRBJ1-1 and V is TRBV6-2 or TRBV6-3, with TRBD1 matching over 11 bases. With V trimmed by 4 bases and J by 0 bases, 10 bases remained unmatched. Germline V gene data show CDR1 as MNHEY and CDR2 as SVGEGT. The CDR3 is made up of 18 amino acids. The CDR3 region has the DNA TGTGCCAGCAGTTCCTGGACAGGGGGCGGGAGTTTGAACACTGAAGCTTTCTTT. Protein product: CASSSWTGGGSLNTEAFF.

This chain links TRBV12-3 or TRBV12-4 with TRBJ1-2; D unclear. The CDR3 loop spans 13 amino acids. V was clipped by 0 bases and J by 8 bases, with 10 bases between them. For the CDR3, the DNA is TGTGCCAGCAGTTTAGCGTCAGTCGGGGGCTACACCTTC. Its translation: CASSLASVGGYTF.

The chain uses TRBV19 and TRBJ2-1; 8 positions agree with TRBD1. The CDR3 runs 17 residues. With 4 bases clipped from V and 2 bases from J, the junction kept 10 bases outside the gene matches. Germline V lookup: CDR1 LNHDA, CDR2 SQIVND (reference sequence). DNA for the CDR3: TGTGCCAGTAGTAGGTCGGCAACAGGGGGTACCTACAATGAGCAGTTCTTC. Amino acids: CASSRSATGGTYNEQFF.

Comment on this clone: This same CDR3 is encoded by further DNA sequences in the sample. J is TRBJ1-1 and V is TRBV19; no firm D call. This CDR3 spans 14 amino acids. Deletions cut 3 bases from V and 4 bases from J, with 12 bases between. CDR1 and CDR2 from the germline V gene are LNHDA and SQIVND (reference sequence). The CDR3 nucleotides are TGTGCCAGTAGTATCTCCCGGCGGTCCACTGAAGCTTTCTTT. It translates to CASSISRRSTEAFF.

V and J are TRBV2 and TRBJ2-1, with D tentatively TRBD1 (5 bases). CDR1 is SNHLY, CDR2 FYNNEI, per germline. Trimming took off 4 bases at V and 6 bases at J, with 10 bases between the two ends. The CDR3 has 13 residues. The CDR3 loop is CASSVDNSNEQFF. The CDR3 DNA follows: TGTGCCAGCAGTGTGGACAACAGCAATGAGCAGTTCTTC. The whole variable domain, filled in from reference TRBV2 and TRBJ2-1, reads EPEVTQTPSHQVTQMGQEVILRCVPISNHLYFYWYRQILGQKVEFLVSFYNNEISEKSEIFDDQFSVERPDGSNFTLKIRSTKLEDSAMYFCASSVDNSNEQFFGPGTRLTVL.

The rearrangement links TRBV10-3 to TRBJ1-6, with 7 nucleotides matching TRBD1. There are 16 residues in the CDR3. The V gene's germline CDR1 is ENHRY and CDR2 SYGVKD. Losses at the gene ends were 5 bases for V and 5 bases for J; bases not matched to a gene: 9. This CDR3 reads CAISLTGRYNNSPLHF. CDR3 nucleotide sequence: TGTGCCATCAGTTTGACAGGGCGCTATAATAATTCACCCCTCCACTTT.